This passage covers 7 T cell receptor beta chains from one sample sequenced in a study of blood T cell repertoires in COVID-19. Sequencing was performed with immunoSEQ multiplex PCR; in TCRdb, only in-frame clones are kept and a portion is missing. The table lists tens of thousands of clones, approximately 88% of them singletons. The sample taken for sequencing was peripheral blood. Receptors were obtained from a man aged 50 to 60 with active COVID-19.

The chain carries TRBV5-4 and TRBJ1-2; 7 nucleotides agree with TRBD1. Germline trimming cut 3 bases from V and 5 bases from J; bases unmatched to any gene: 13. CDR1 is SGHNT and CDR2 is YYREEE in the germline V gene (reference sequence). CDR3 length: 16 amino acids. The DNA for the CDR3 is TGTGCCAGCAGCTATTACCAAGGGACAGTTAGTTATGGCTACACCTTC. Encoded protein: CASSYYQGTVSYGYTF. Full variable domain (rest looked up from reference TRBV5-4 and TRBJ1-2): ETGVTQSPTHLIKTRGQQVTLRCSSQSGHNTVSWYQQALGQGPQFIFQYYREEENGRGNFPPRFSGLQFPNYSSELNVNALELDDSALYLCASSYYQGTVSYGYTFGSGTRLTVV.

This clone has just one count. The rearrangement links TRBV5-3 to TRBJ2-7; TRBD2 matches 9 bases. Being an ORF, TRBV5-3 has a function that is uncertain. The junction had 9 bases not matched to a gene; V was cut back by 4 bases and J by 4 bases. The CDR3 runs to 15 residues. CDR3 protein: CARSPRLAADYEQYF. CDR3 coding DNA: TGTGCCAGAAGCCCCAGACTAGCGGCTGATTACGAGCAGTACTTC.

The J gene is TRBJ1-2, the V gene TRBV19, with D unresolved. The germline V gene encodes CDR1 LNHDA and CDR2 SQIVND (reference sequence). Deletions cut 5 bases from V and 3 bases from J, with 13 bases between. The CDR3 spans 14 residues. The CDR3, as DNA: TGTGCCAGTAGTGGGGAGGAGTCCTACTATGGCTACACCTTC. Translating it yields CASSGEESYYGYTF.

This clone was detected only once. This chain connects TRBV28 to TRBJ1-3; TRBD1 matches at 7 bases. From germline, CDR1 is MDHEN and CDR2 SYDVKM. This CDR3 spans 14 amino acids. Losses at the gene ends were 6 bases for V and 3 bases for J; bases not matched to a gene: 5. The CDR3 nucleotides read TGTGCCAGCAGCCCGACAGGGTTTGGAAACACCATATATTTT. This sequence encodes CASSPTGFGNTIYF.

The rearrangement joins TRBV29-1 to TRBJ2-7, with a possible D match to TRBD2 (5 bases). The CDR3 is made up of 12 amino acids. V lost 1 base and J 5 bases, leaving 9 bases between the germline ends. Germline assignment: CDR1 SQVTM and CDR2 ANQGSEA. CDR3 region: CSVEVASHEQYF. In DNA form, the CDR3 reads TGCAGCGTTGAAGTGGCTAGCCACGAGCAGTACTTC.

CDR3 nucleotides: TGCGCCAGCAGCTCCGCGGCGGGAGCCTACGAGCAGTACTTC. Encoded protein: CASSSAAGAYEQYF. The genes are TRBV5-1 and TRBJ2-7, with 7 nucleotides matching TRBD2. The V gene's germline CDR1 is SGHRS and CDR2 YFSETQ. The length of the CDR3 is 14 residues. V was pared by 3 bases and J by 2 bases, with 5 bases of the junction left unmatched. The full variable domain, rest sourced from reference TRBV5-1 and TRBJ2-7, is KAGVTQTPRYLIKTRGQQVTLSCSPISGHRSVSWYQQTPGQGLQFLFEYFSETQRNKGNFPGRFSGRQFSNSRSEMNVSTLELGDSALYLCASSSAAGAYEQYFGPGTRLTVT.

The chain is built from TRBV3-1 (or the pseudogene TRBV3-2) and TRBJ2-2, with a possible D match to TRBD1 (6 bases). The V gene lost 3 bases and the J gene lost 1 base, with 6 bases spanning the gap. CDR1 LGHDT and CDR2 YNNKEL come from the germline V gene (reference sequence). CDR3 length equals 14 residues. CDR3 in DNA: TGTGCCAGCAGCCACAGGGGGAACACCGGGGAGCTGTTTTTT. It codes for CASSHRGNTGELFF.